Each of the 18 T cell receptor beta chains below was sequenced from the same sample in a study of tumor-infiltrating lymphocytes in primary liver carcinoma. Unsorted whole blood yielded blood RNA, and germline DNA was extracted as well. With a constant-region primer, TCR beta cDNA was made from approximately 500 ng of total RNA. The TCR beta library was amplified through three nested multiplex PCR rounds in a modified ARM-PCR procedure. Each of the first two PCR rounds ran 9 to 11 cycles with TRBV1-TRBV30 forward and C-beta reverse primers. MiXCR, run by TCRdb on the multiplex PCR reads, gives a single entry per CDR3 protein. The repertoire has fewer than 350,000 distinct CDR3 sequences, approximately 65% of them found once; the top ten carry roughly 10%. The sample consisted of peripheral blood. The receptor source for this set is a man aged 35 to 55 with primary liver carcinoma and hepatitis B virus infection.

The rearrangement links TRBV6-1 to TRBJ2-1, with D hard to call. Trimming took 6 bases from V and 4 from J, leaving 13 bases between them. Germline V lookup: CDR1 MNHNS, CDR2 SASEGT. There are 14 residues in the CDR3. The CDR3 nucleotides read TGTGCCAGCAGCCCAATGGACGGATACAATGAGCAGTTCTTC. Translating it yields CASSPMDGYNEQFF.

As to this clonotype: Here the CDR3 omits its conserved ending phenylalanine or tryptophan, so a read error is the likely source. The J gene is TRBJ2-7, the V gene TRBV14; TRBD1 is a possible D gene (6 bases). The CDR3 length is 14 residues. CDR1 and CDR2 from the germline V gene are SGHDN and FVKESK. The CDR3 sequence is CAGSQSFFRGEQYY. Written as DNA, the CDR3 is TGTGCCGGCAGCCAGTCCTTTTTTAGGGGGGAGCAGTACTAC.

This clonotype was counted between two and nine times. One end of the junction does not line up with germline, which may come from a read error. This chain connects TRBV5-1 to TRBJ2-3; possible D gene TRBD2, 5 bases. This CDR3 contains 13 residues. Germline CDR1 and CDR2: SGHRS and YFSETQ. The CDR3 DNA follows: TGCACCAGCAGCTTGGAGGCTTCACATACGCAGTATTTT. Translating gives CTSSLEASHTQYF.

This clonotype was seen many times. The chain combines TRBV6-1 with TRBJ2-2; TRBD1 matches at 7 bases. This CDR3 contains 13 residues. Germline CDR1 MNHNS, CDR2 SASEGT. Trimming at V came to 4 bases and at J to 10 bases, leaving 6 bases not matched to a gene. CDR3 DNA: TGTGCCAGCAGTGGACAGGGAGAGATGGAGCTGTTTTTT. Its translation: CASSGQGEMELFF.

The chain recombines TRBV12-3 or TRBV12-4 with TRBJ1-1; possibly TRBD1 for D (6 bases). V was trimmed by 6 bases and J by 4 bases, leaving 12 bases between them. The CDR3 consists of 13 residues. CDR3 coding DNA: TGTGCCAGCAGAGAACAGGGAACCACTGAAGCTTTCTTT. Amino acid sequence: CASREQGTTEAFF.

About this clonotype itself: A much more abundant neighbour one base away suggests this may be a read error. The rearrangement joins TRBV4-2 to TRBJ2-2, with a weak D call TRBD2 (6 bases). The V end lost 4 bases, the J end lost 5 bases, and 17 bases lay between the germline ends. The CDR3 covers 16 residues. Germline V gene lookup returns CDR1 LGHNA and CDR2 YNFKEQ. CDR3 sequence: CASSLPGGEQTGELFF. CDR3 DNA sequence: TGTGCCAGCAGCCTCCCAGGAGGGGAGCAAACCGGGGAGCTGTTTTTT.

Remarks on this clonotype: A much bigger clone sits one base away, suggesting this may be a read error. The J gene is TRBJ1-5, the V gene TRBV4-1; 8 bases agree with TRBD1. The CDR3 extends over 17 amino acids. CDR1 MGHRA and CDR2 YSYEKL come from the germline V gene. This CDR3 reads CASSQDAAGGGNQPKHF. In DNA form, the CDR3 reads TGCGCCAGCAGCCAAGATGCGGCAGGGGGCGGCAATCAGCCCAAGCATTTT.

J is TRBJ2-1 and V is TRBV29-1, with D possibly matching TRBD2 (5 bases). This CDR3 is built from 14 residues. Germline CDR1 SQVTM, CDR2 ANQGSEA. The ends were cut back, 2 bases at V and 11 bases at J, with 19 bases in the middle. The CDR3 loop is CSVEIGWGRRKQFF. CDR3 sequence (DNA): TGCAGCGTTGAAATTGGATGGGGAAGGAGGAAGCAGTTCTTC.

This chain connects TRBV6-5 to TRBJ2-7; D tentatively reads TRBD1 or TRBD2 (5 bases each). This CDR3 comprises 13 residues. Trimming cost V 6 bases and J 7 bases, with 16 bases left between them. Per the germline V gene, CDR1 is MNHEY and CDR2 is SVGAGI. The CDR3 DNA sequence: TGTGCCAGCAGGGGCACAGGCGACTATGAGCAGTACTTC. This gives the protein CASRGTGDYEQYF.

Comment on this clonotype: Being one base from a much bigger clone, this may be a read error. The rearrangement links TRBV4-1 to TRBJ1-3, with 7 bases lining up with TRBD1. The CDR3 sequence is 17 residues long. The V gene's germline CDR1 is MGHRA and CDR2 YSYEKL. V gave up 1 base and J gave up 2 bases; unmatched junction bases: 8. The CDR3, as DNA: TGCGCCAGCAGCCAAGGAACCGGGACAGCGACTGGAAACACCATATATTTT. Protein product: CASSQGTGTATGNTIYF.

This clonotype was detected once. The chain links TRBV6-2 or TRBV6-3 to TRBJ2-7, with unresolved D. V shed 10 bases and J shed 2 bases, with 15 bases lying between them. This CDR3 is built from 13 residues. In germline, CDR1 is MNHEY, CDR2 SVGEGT. CDR3 sequence: CANTPGYAYEQYF. In DNA, the CDR3 is TGTGCCAACACCCCCGGGTATGCCTACGAGCAGTACTTC.

The V call is TRBV30, the J call TRBJ2-7; TRBD1 aligns across 8 bases. There are 12 residues in the CDR3. Germline V gives CDR1 GTSNPN, CDR2 SVGIG (reference sequence). Here the CDR3 reads CVAKTGAYEQYF. CDR3 nucleotides: TGTGTCGCAAAGACAGGGGCCTACGAGCAGTACTTC.

Points on this clonotype: The junction does not match germline at one end; this may be a read error. The chain uses TRBV29-1 and TRBJ2-2; D perhaps matches TRBD2 (5 bases). The CDR3 contains 15 residues. Germline V gives CDR1 SQVTM, CDR2 ANQGSEA. The CDR3: CSVRSGMGNTRELFF. For the CDR3, the DNA is TGCAGCGTTCGGTCCGGGATGGGGAACACCCGGGAGCTGTTTTTT.

V gene TRBV5-1 combines with J gene TRBJ2-5, with a weak D call TRBD1 (6 bases). Germline assignment: CDR1 SGHRS and CDR2 YFSETQ. Trimming left V 6 bases short and J 7 bases short, with 31 bases between. This CDR3 spans 18 amino acids. The CDR3: CASNSAFGPTGHQGTQYF. CDR3 nucleotides: TGCGCCAGCAACTCAGCCTTTGGCCCGACAGGCCACCAGGGGACCCAGTACTTC.

Points on this clonotype: A much larger clone sits a single nucleotide away, making a read error possible. The J gene is TRBJ2-3, the V gene TRBV29-1; possibly TRBD2 for D (6 bases). This CDR3 is 16 amino acids long. In germline, CDR1 is SQVTM, CDR2 ANQGSEA. DNA for the CDR3: TGCAGCATTGAACCCCTGGGAGGAGAACGGCCAGATACGCAGTATTTT. Its translation: CSIEPLGGERPDTQYF.

In the case of this clonotype: This sequence may be a read error, since a much larger clone differs from it by one base. This chain connects TRBV10-1 to TRBJ1-2; no clear D gene. The V end lost 4 bases, the J end lost 4 bases, and 16 bases lay between the germline ends. The CDR3 covers 15 residues. Germline V gives CDR1 WNHNN, CDR2 SYGVQD (reference sequence). The DNA for the CDR3 is TGCGCCAGCAGTGCCGGGAAAGGCTATGGCTATGGCTACACCTTC. Its translation is CASSAGKGYGYGYTF.

The J gene is TRBJ2-2, the V gene TRBV6-5; D is perhaps TRBD2 (6 bases). Germline CDR1 is MNHEY and CDR2 is SVGAGI. The CDR3 loop spans 18 amino acids. V lost 6 bases, J lost 1 base, and 21 bases lay in between. CDR3 in amino acids: CASRKGRGFGLNTGELFF. The CDR3 bases are TGTGCCAGCAGGAAGGGACGGGGGTTTGGGCTGAACACCGGGGAGCTGTTTTTT.

This clonotype was seen a handful of times. This could be a read error, since a much larger clone is one nucleotide away. The rearrangement links TRBV4-3 to TRBJ2-2; D unresolved. This CDR3 is 17 amino acids long. V lost 4 bases and J 3 bases, leaving 18 bases between the germline ends. Germline CDR1 reads LGHNA; CDR2 reads YSLEER. The CDR3 loop reads CASSLLTPGPDTGELFF. For the CDR3, the DNA is TGCGCCAGCAGCCTCCTCACCCCAGGTCCGGACACCGGGGAGCTGTTTTTT.